The present T cell receptor beta chain was sequenced within a study of shared clonotypes between healthy human individuals. About the research overall: The study used three CD4 naive, three CD4 memory, two CD8 naive and one CD8 memory plate per donor.

Original analysis: Junction-only immunoSEQ sequences carried no quality scores, so filtering differed. Only in-frame clones appear in the TCRdb table, and some are missing; sequencing was by immunoSEQ multiplex PCR. V, J and clone size are taken as reported in that table, and D and trimming were inferred from the DNA itself. Of 2 million to 2.5 million clones in the sample, under 95% were seen once. V shed 4 bases and J shed 7 bases, with 20 bases lying between them. The CDR3 has 15 amino acids. CDR1 and CDR2 (germline): SGHRS, YFSETQ. The chain couples TRBV5-1 to TRBJ2-5, with a possible D match to TRBD2 (6 bases). The TCR comes from a man aged 18-30 years in good health. Some clones in this sample may be carry-over from other donors' samples. The specimen sequenced was naive CD4+ T cells from PBMCs. Sample subset: CD45RA+ positively selected. This CDR3 is CASSTIAARPGTQYF. In DNA, the CDR3 is TGCGCCAGCAGCACAATAGCGGCCAGGCCCGGGACCCAGTACTTC.